This section outlines one T cell receptor beta chain sequence together with its context. The antigen is unknown. These data originate in a study of graft-versus-host responses after intestinal transplantation. In the study overall: Among the recipients, transplants were multivisceral, liver-intestinal, or isolated intestinal. Induction with anti-thymocyte globulin, then tacrolimus and steroids for 2 to 3 years, was given to all recipients. Regarding the study as a whole: GvH clones occurred in recipient marrow; some first appeared in ileum or blood.

The CDR3 consists of 15 residues. The ends lost 5 bases at V and 3 bases at J; junction bases unmatched: 7. CDR1 is LNHDA and CDR2 is SQIVND in the germline V gene (reference sequence). The method was immunoSEQ multiplex PCR; TCRdb's version includes in-frame clones alone and lacks a portion of them. The sample includes tens of thousands of clones, about 93% of them seen just once. The clonotype originates from a human donor who received an intestinal transplant. Here the sequenced sample was unstimulated CD8+ T cells sorted from spleen or lymph node cells, taken before intestinal transplant. The V gene is TRBV19, the J gene TRBJ2-1, with 7 bases lining up with TRBD1. As DNA, the CDR3 is TGTGCCAGTAGTGTCGGGACAGATTACTACAATGAGCAGTTCTTC. Protein sequence: CASSVGTDYYNEQFF.